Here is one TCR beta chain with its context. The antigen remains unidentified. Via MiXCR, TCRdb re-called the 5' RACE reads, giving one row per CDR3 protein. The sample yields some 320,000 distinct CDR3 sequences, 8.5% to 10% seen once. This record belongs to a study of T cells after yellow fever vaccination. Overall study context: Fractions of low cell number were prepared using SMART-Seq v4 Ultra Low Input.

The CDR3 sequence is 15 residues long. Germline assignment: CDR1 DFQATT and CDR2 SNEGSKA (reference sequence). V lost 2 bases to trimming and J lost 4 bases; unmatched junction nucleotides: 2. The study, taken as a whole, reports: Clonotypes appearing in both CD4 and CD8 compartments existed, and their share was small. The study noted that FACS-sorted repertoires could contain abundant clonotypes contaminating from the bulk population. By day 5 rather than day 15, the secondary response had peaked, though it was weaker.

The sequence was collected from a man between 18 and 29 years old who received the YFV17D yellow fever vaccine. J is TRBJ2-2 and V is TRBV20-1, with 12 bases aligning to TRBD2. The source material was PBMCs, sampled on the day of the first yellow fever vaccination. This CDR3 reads CSARRLAGVTGELFF. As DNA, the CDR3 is TGCAGTGCTAGAAGACTAGCGGGGGTCACCGGGGAGCTGTTTTTT.